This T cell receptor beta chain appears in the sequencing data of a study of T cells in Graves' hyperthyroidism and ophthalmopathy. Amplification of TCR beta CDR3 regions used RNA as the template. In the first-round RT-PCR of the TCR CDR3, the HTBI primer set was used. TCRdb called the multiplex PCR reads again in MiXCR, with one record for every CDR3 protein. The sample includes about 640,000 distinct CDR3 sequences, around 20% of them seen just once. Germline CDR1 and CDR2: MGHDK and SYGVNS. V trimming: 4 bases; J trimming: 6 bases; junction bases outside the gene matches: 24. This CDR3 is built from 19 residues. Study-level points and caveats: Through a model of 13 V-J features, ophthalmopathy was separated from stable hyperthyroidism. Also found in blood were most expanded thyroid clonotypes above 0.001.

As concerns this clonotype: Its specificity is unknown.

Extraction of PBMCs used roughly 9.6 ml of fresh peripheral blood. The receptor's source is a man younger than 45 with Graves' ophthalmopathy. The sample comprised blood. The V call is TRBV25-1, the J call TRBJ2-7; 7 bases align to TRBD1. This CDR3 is CASSGDRAPSLPAPTEQYF. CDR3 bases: TGTGCCAGCAGTGGAGACAGGGCCCCCAGCCTACCCGCCCCTACCGAGCAGTACTTC.